These 10 T cell receptor beta chains came from one sample sequenced in a study of shared clonotypes between healthy human individuals. Profiled with immunoSEQ multiplex PCR; TCRdb holds only in-frame clones, not every one. The sample has roughly 500,000 clones, approximately 80% seen once. The sequenced sample was PBMCs. The source of these receptors is a woman aged 40 to 49 in good health. Some clones in this sample may be carry-over from other donors' samples.

J is TRBJ2-7 and V is TRBV7-8; 8 nucleotides line up with TRBD2. CDR3 length: 16 amino acids. The trim removed 1 base at V and 4 bases at J, leaving 9 bases unmatched. Germline CDR1 reads SGHVS; CDR2 reads FQNEAQ. The CDR3 bases are TGTGCCAGCAGCTTAGGAGGTAGCGGGACAAAGTACGAGCAGTACTTC. Encoded protein: CASSLGGSGTKYEQYF.

This clone appeared once. This chain uses TRBV10-3 with TRBJ2-1, with 8 nucleotides matching TRBD2. Per the germline V gene, CDR1 is ENHRY and CDR2 is SYGVKD. V trimming: 8 bases; J trimming: 7 bases; junction bases outside the gene matches: 10. CDR3 size: 14 residues. CDR3 sequence: CAIASAGGKNEQFF. The CDR3 DNA reads as TGTGCCATCGCATCGGCGGGAGGAAAGAATGAGCAGTTCTTC.

As to this clone: A far larger clone is only one base removed, so a read error is likely. CDR3 nucleotide sequence: TGTGCCGGCAGCTCCAGTGGGAGGGCTGGAAACACCATATATTTT. This sequence encodes CAGSSSGRAGNTIYF. This rearrangement joins TRBV7-9 to TRBJ1-3, with D unresolved. The CDR3 runs 15 residues. Germline CDR1 and CDR2: SEHNR and FQNEAQ (reference sequence).

The chain is built from TRBV5-1 and TRBJ2-5; D may be TRBD1 or TRBD2 (5 bases each). CDR1 and CDR2 (germline): SGHRS, YFSETQ. This CDR3 is 16 amino acids long. V lost 5 bases to trimming and J lost 2 bases, with 19 bases between them. In DNA, the CDR3 is TGCGCCAGCAGGCACGGGACCCAAGGCGGACAAGAGACCCAGTACTTC. It translates to CASRHGTQGGQETQYF. Variable domain in full (rest from reference TRBV5-1 and TRBJ2-5): KAGVTQTPRYLIKTRGQQVTLSCSPISGHRSVSWYQQTPGQGLQFLFEYFSETQRNKGNFPGRFSGRQFSNSRSEMNVSTLELGDSALYLCASRHGTQGGQETQYFGPGTRLLVL.

J is TRBJ2-1 and V is TRBV15, with D perhaps given as TRBD1 or TRBD2 (5 bases each). The germline V and J ends were trimmed by 2 bases and 8 bases, with 16 bases remaining between them. There are 15 residues in the CDR3. CDR1 is LNHNV, CDR2 YYDKDF, per germline (reference sequence). DNA for the CDR3: TGTGCCACCAGCAGAAGCCGGGACGGTTTCTATGAGCAGTTCTTC. It is translated as CATSRSRDGFYEQFF.

The J gene is TRBJ2-1, the V gene TRBV7-3, with TRBD2 matching over 9 bases. V dropped 5 bases and J dropped 6; count of bases not matched to a gene: 8. Germline V gene sequence: CDR1 SGHTA, CDR2 FQGTGA. CDR3 length equals 15 residues. CDR3 in amino acids: CASSPTSGGLNEQFF. CDR3 nucleotides: TGTGCCAGCAGCCCGACTAGCGGAGGACTCAATGAGCAGTTCTTC. Looking up the rest from reference TRBV7-3 and TRBJ2-1 gives the full variable domain: GAGVSQTPSNKVTEKGKYVELRCDPISGHTALYWYRQSLGQGPEFLIYFQGTGAADDSGLPNDRFFAVRPEGSVSTLKIQRTERGDSAVYLCASSPTSGGLNEQFFGPGTRLTVL.

J is TRBJ2-1 and V is TRBV7-2; TRBD1 matches 9 bases. Germline V gene sequence: CDR1 SGHTA, CDR2 FQGNSA. The CDR3 is 15 residues long. V dropped 5 bases and J dropped 4; count of bases not matched to a gene: 6. In nucleotides, the CDR3 is TGTGCCAGCAGCCCCGACAGGGGGAGGTACAATGAGCAGTTCTTC. Protein sequence: CASSPDRGRYNEQFF.

The chain joins TRBV28 to TRBJ1-1; D remains ambiguous. Germline CDR1 is MDHEN and CDR2 is SYDVKM. V lost 6 bases, J lost 0 bases, and 11 bases lay in between. CDR3 length: 14 residues. The CDR3 DNA follows: TGTGCCAGCAGGATAGGACGGGTGAACACTGAAGCTTTCTTT. This sequence encodes CASRIGRVNTEAFF.

The J gene is TRBJ2-1, the V gene TRBV7-9, with D maybe TRBD2 (5 bases). This CDR3 region has 12 residues. V was clipped by 5 bases and J by 15 bases, with 17 bases between them. Germline V gene sequence: CDR1 SEHNR, CDR2 FQNEAQ (reference sequence). As DNA, the CDR3 is TGTGCCAGCAGCCCCCCCGGACTCCTTTCGTTCTTC. Translation gives CASSPPGLLSFF.

CDR3 coding DNA: TGTGCCAGTAGTATCGGGTTTAACTATGGCTACACCTTC. It codes for CASSIGFNYGYTF. The V gene is TRBV19, the J gene TRBJ1-2; D ambiguous. Germline loops: CDR1 LNHDA, CDR2 SQIVND (reference sequence). Trimming shortened V by 3 bases and J by 1 base, and 6 bases separated the two germline ends. The CDR3 runs 13 residues.